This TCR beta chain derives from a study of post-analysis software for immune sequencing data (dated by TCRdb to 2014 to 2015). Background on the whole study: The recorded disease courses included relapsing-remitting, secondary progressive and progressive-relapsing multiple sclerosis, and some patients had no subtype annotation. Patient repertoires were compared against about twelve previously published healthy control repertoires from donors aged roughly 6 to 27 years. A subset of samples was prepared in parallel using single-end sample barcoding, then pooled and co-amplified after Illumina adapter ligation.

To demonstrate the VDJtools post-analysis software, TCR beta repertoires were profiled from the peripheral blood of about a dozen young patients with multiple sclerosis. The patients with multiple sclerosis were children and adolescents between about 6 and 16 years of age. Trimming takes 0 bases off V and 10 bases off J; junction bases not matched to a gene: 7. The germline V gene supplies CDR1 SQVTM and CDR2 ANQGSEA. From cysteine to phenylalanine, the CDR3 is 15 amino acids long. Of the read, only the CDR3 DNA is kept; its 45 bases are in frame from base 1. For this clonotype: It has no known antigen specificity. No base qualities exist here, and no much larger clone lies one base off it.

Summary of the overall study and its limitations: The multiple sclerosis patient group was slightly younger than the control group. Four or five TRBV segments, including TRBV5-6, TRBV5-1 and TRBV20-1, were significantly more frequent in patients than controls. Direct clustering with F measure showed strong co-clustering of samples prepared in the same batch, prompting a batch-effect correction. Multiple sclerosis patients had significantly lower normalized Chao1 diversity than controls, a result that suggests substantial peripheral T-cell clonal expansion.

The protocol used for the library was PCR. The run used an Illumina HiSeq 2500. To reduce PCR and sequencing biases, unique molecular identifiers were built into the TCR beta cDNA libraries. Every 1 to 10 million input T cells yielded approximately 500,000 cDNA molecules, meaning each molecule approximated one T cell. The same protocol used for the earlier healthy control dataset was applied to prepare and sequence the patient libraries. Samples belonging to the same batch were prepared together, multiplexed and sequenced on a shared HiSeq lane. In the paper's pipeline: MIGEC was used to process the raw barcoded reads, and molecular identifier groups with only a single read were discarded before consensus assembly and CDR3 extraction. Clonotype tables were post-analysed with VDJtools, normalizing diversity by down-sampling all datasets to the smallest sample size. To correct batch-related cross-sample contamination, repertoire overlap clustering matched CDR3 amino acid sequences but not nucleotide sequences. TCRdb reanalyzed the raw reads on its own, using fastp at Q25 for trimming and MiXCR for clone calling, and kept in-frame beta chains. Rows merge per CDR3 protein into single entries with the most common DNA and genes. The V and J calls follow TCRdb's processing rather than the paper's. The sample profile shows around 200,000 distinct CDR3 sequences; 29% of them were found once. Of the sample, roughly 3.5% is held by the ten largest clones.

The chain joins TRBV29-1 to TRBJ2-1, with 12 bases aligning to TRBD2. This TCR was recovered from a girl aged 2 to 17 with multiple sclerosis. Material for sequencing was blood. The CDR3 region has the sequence CSVEDELAGGLEQFF. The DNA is TGCAGCGTTGAAGACGAACTAGCGGGAGGCCTCGAGCAGTTCTTC.